This record concerns one T cell receptor beta chain sequence. Its target is not known. J gave up 1 base and V 4 bases, and 7 bases lay outside the gene matches. Germline loops: CDR1 SGHNT, CDR2 YYREEE (reference sequence). The CDR3 spans 17 residues. The PCR used 60 Vbeta and 13 Jbeta primers. Sequenced by immunoSEQ multiplex PCR; TCRdb stores in-frame clones only, minus some. The sample has about 160,000 clones, roughly 78% seen once. This entry is derived from a study of cytomegalovirus exposure and HLA in healthy donors. Findings and caveats of the study: It was only CMV serostatus that was available as immune exposure information. Several of the most significant clusters appeared linked to common viral pathogens, based on a later analysis. It was likely that a cluster of highly shared sequence variants was a sequencing artifact. A later analysis showed TCR association rates differing by HLA locus, peaking at DRB1 and lowest at HLA-C.

This receptor was identified in a woman aged 40 to 49 in good health and CMV-seronegative. Source material: PBMCs. The chain links TRBV5-4 to TRBJ2-5; 13 bases match TRBD2. The CDR3 protein is CASSAGLAGALQETQYF. The CDR3 coding sequence is TGTGCCAGCAGCGCAGGACTAGCGGGGGCGCTCCAAGAGACCCAGTACTTC.